This paragraph reports one T cell receptor (beta chain). The germline CDR1 and CDR2 sequences are KGHSH and LQKENI. CDR3 length: 16 residues. After removal of 3 bases from V and 5 bases from J, the junction contained 1 base not matched to a gene. This sample stems from a study of blood T cell repertoires in COVID-19. Generated by immunoSEQ multiplex PCR, the TCRdb table keeps only in-frame clones and is missing some. The sample contains 490,000 or so clones, roughly 88% of which appear only once. Sample: PBMCs or T cells enriched from blood (not recorded which). The TCR sequence derives from a woman aged 40 to 55 who had recovered from COVID-19. The chain uses TRBV18 and TRBJ2-1; 16 bases match TRBD2. This CDR3 reads CASSPGLAGGDNEQFF. The CDR3 DNA reads TGTGCCAGCTCACCGGGACTAGCGGGAGGGGACAATGAGCAGTTCTTC.